These T cell receptor beta chains were read from a single sample in a study of T cells in Graves' hyperthyroidism and ophthalmopathy. TCRdb re-called the multiplex PCR reads through MiXCR, storing one row per CDR3 protein. The sample lists about 480,000 distinct CDR3 sequences, 22% occurring once. Sequences were obtained from blood. These receptors were obtained from a woman aged 70-85 years with Graves' ophthalmopathy. CDR3s include the opening cysteine and the closing phenylalanine or tryptophan. D genes are given only for firm matches. A row's size may be missing; if present it is once, few, many or a size class.

v_gene	j_gene	d_gene	abundance	CDR3nt	CDR3aa
TRBV3-1	TRBJ2-6	-	few	TGTGCCAGCAGCCTCTCTACTACAGCTTCAGGGGCCAACGTCCTGACTTTC	CASSLSTTASGANVLTF
TRBV7-9	TRBJ2-1	TRBD2	many	TGTGCCAGCAGCTTGCTAGCGGGAGTAAGTAATGAGCAGTTCTTC	CASSLLAGVSNEQFF
TRBV11-2	TRBJ1-4	TRBD1	many	TGTGCCAGCAGCTTACAGGGGGTTCTTGGTGAAAAACTGTTTTTT	CASSLQGVLGEKLFF
TRBV6-5	TRBJ2-7	-	-	TGTGCCGGCAGTTCACAGGCCATCTTCTCCTACGAGCAGTACTTC	CAGSSQAIFSYEQYF
TRBV7-9	TRBJ2-7	-	-	TGTGCCAGCAGCCGAACTAGCAGGATCTACGAGCAGTACTTC	CASSRTSRIYEQYF
TRBV28	TRBJ1-4	-	-	TGTGCCAGCAGTTCAGGGGAGCTAGAAAAACTGTTTTTT	CASSSGELEKLFF
TRBV20-1	TRBJ2-5	TRBD2	many	TGCAGTGCTAGGGGACTAGCCGGCCTGTGGACCCAGTACTTC	CSARGLAGLWTQYF
TRBV7-3	TRBJ2-7	TRBD2	few	TGTGCCAGCAGCCCGGGGGAGGGACGCAGGCAGTACTTC	CASSPGEGRRQYF
TRBV30	TRBJ1-1	-	many	TGTGCCTGGAGCGTAATCTCGAACACTGAAGCTTTCTTT	CAWSVISNTEAFF
TRBV7-3	TRBJ1-5	-	few	TGTGCCAGCAGCATATACCGGGGGCAGCCCCAGCATTTT	CASSIYRGQPQHF
TRBV20-1	TRBJ2-2	-	few	TGCAGTGCCCCCACTCTCGGCGGGGGGGAGCTGTTTTTT	CSAPTLGGGELFF
TRBV29-1	TRBJ2-6	-	-	TGCAGCGTTGACACAGCTAGCTCTGGGGCCAACGTCCTGACTTTC	CSVDTASSGANVLTF
TRBV20-1	TRBJ2-3	TRBD2	-	TGCAGTGCCATAGCGGGAGGCACAGATACGCAGTATTTT	CSAIAGGTDTQYF
TRBV9	TRBJ1-5	-	-	TGTGCCAGCAGCGTCATATGGGGGCACAATCAGCCCCAGCATTTT	CASSVIWGHNQPQHF
TRBV3-1	TRBJ2-5	TRBD1	-	TGTGCCAGCAGCCGCCGGAGGGACAGGAGGTACCAAGAGACCCAGTACTTC	CASSRRRDRRYQETQYF
TRBV9	TRBJ2-3	-	few	TGTGCCAGCAGCGTAGGGGTGGAGCACCCGGTCGTGGATACGCAGTATTTT	CASSVGVEHPVVDTQYF